These 22 T cell receptor beta chains came from one sample sequenced in a study of cytomegalovirus exposure and HLA in healthy donors. PCR used 60 Vbeta primers and 13 Jbeta primers. The table came from immunoSEQ multiplex PCR; TCRdb's copy has only in-frame clones and leaves some out. Of roughly 120,000 clones in the sample, 65% to 90% were seen once. The sequenced sample consisted of PBMCs. Receptors were obtained from a woman between 40 and 50 years old in good health and CMV-seronegative.

This chain connects TRBV28 to TRBJ2-1; 7 nucleotides agree with TRBD2. The CDR3 loop spans 17 amino acids. The V and J ends lost 2 bases and 4 bases, in that order; junction bases with no gene match: 11. CDR1 MDHEN and CDR2 SYDVKM come from the germline V gene. Written as DNA, the CDR3 is TGTGCCAGCAGTTTAAGCCTAGCGGAATTCTTTTACAATGAGCAGTTCTTC. Protein sequence: CASSLSLAEFFYNEQFF.

The rearrangement joins TRBV5-4 to TRBJ2-1; 9 bases are a match to TRBD1. The CDR3 length is 15 residues. V was clipped by 5 bases and J by 7 bases; unmatched bases: 10. Per the germline V gene, CDR1 is SGHNT and CDR2 is YYREEE (reference sequence). This CDR3 is CASSSRTGAQNEQFF. CDR3 DNA sequence: TGTGCCAGCAGTTCACGGACAGGGGCGCAAAATGAGCAGTTCTTC.

The chain combines TRBV6-1 with TRBJ1-2; 9 bases are a match to TRBD1. Unmatched junction bases numbered 8, after V lost 6 bases and J lost 6 bases. CDR1 is MNHNS, CDR2 SASEGT, per germline. The CDR3 has 14 residues. The DNA for the CDR3 is TGTGCCAGCAGGGTGTCCGGGACAGGGAATGGCTACACCTTC. This encodes CASRVSGTGNGYTF.

V is TRBV30 and J is TRBJ2-1, with a tentative D call TRBD1 (6 bases). CDR1 and CDR2 (germline): GTSNPN, SVGIG (reference sequence). CDR3 size: 16 residues. V lost 0 bases and J 1 base, leaving 13 bases between the germline ends. CDR3 amino acids: CAWSVSAGDSYNEQFF. Written as DNA, the CDR3 is TGTGCCTGGAGTGTATCAGCAGGGGATTCCTACAATGAGCAGTTCTTC.

The J gene is TRBJ1-1, the V gene TRBV19; 7 nucleotides agree with TRBD1. This CDR3 contains 16 residues. The germline CDR1 and CDR2 sequences are LNHDA and SQIVND (reference sequence). Germline trimming cut 7 bases from V and 4 bases from J; bases unmatched to any gene: 15. The chain's CDR3 is CASTNNRGTWVTEAFF. DNA of the CDR3: TGTGCCAGTACCAATAACAGGGGAACTTGGGTCACTGAAGCTTTCTTT. Full variable domain (remainder filled in from reference TRBV19 and TRBJ1-1): DGGITQSPKYLFRKEGQNVTLSCEQNLNHDAMYWYRQDPGQGLRLIYYSQIVNDFQKGDIAEGYSVSREKKESFPLTVTSAQKNPTAFYLCASTNNRGTWVTEAFFGQGTRLTVV.

The chain uses TRBV2 and TRBJ1-5; D may be TRBD1 (5 bases). Germline CDR1 is SNHLY and CDR2 is FYNNEI. Trimming stripped 6 bases from V and 3 bases from J, with 12 bases between. The CDR3 has 14 residues. The CDR3 reads CASRGRGFNQPQHF. DNA of the CDR3: TGTGCCAGCAGGGGGAGGGGATTCAATCAGCCCCAGCATTTT.

The chain joins TRBV28 to TRBJ2-6; TRBD2 aligns across 8 bases. Germline assignment: CDR1 MDHEN and CDR2 SYDVKM. Germline trimming cut 4 bases from V and 4 bases from J; bases unmatched to any gene: 9. The CDR3 has 17 amino acids. The CDR3 DNA reads as TGTGCCAGCAGTTCGTACGGGACTAGTTCGGGGGCCAACGTCCTGACTTTC. Translation gives CASSSYGTSSGANVLTF.

The chain employs TRBV2 and TRBJ2-2; 7 nucleotides align to TRBD2. The CDR3 is made up of 14 amino acids. Germline CDR1 reads SNHLY; CDR2 reads FYNNEI. Trimming cost V 4 bases and J 6 bases; bases outside gene matches: 5. CDR3 in amino acids: CASSVAGRAGELFF. CDR3 DNA sequence: TGTGCCAGCAGTGTCGCAGGGAGGGCCGGGGAGCTGTTTTTT. Based on the CDR3 plus reference TRBV2 and TRBJ2-2, the full variable domain is EPEVTQTPSHQVTQMGQEVILRCVPISNHLYFYWYRQILGQKVEFLVSFYNNEISEKSEIFDDQFSVERPDGSNFTLKIRSTKLEDSAMYFCASSVAGRAGELFFGEGSRLTVL.

This clone has only a few counts. The rearrangement uses TRBV10-3 and TRBJ1-5, with D possibly matching TRBD1 (6 bases). Per the germline V gene, CDR1 is ENHRY and CDR2 is SYGVKD. Trimming left V 4 bases short and J 8 bases short, with 15 bases between. The CDR3 covers 14 residues. CDR3 residues: CAISATGQPEPQHF. CDR3 DNA: TGTGCCATCAGTGCTACAGGGCAGCCGGAGCCCCAGCATTTT.

The chain is built from TRBV2 and TRBJ1-2; D is perhaps TRBD1 (6 bases). The ends were cut back, 6 bases at V and 8 bases at J, with 22 bases in the middle. This CDR3 is 15 amino acids long. Germline-derived CDR1 and CDR2 are SNHLY and FYNNEI. The chain's CDR3 is CASRDNRAGTGGYTF. The CDR3 DNA is TGTGCCAGCAGGGATAACAGGGCCGGCACAGGAGGCTACACCTTC.

The chain carries TRBV2 and TRBJ2-5; 12 bases map to TRBD2. This CDR3 spans 16 amino acids. With V trimmed by 2 bases and J by 4 bases, 5 bases remained unmatched. Germline CDR1 is SNHLY and CDR2 is FYNNEI. CDR3 in DNA: TGTGCCAGCAGTGAATTGTCTAGCGGGGGGGTAGAGACCCAGTACTTC. Its translation: CASSELSSGGVETQYF.

The V and J genes are TRBV15 and TRBJ1-5; D is undetermined. There are 15 residues in the CDR3. CDR1 and CDR2 from the germline V gene are LNHNV and YYDKDF (reference sequence). The ends were cut back, 0 bases at V and 5 bases at J, with 11 bases in the middle. Written as DNA, the CDR3 is TGTGCCACCAGCAGAGATGTTACAGCATATCAGCCCCAGCATTTT. Protein sequence: CATSRDVTAYQPQHF.

The rearrangement links TRBV7-7 to TRBJ1-1; D unresolved. Trimming removed 2 bases from V and 1 base from J, with 5 bases in between. From germline, CDR1 is SSHAT and CDR2 FNYEAQ (reference sequence). This CDR3 region has 13 residues. The CDR3 spells CASSLQENTEAFF. The CDR3 DNA reads TGTGCCAGCAGCTTACAGGAGAACACTGAAGCTTTCTTT.

The rearrangement links TRBV30 to TRBJ1-2; no definite D call. V lost 5 bases, J lost 8 bases, and 9 bases lay in between. The CDR3 spans 10 residues. In germline, CDR1 is GTSNPN, CDR2 SVGIG (reference sequence). CDR3 coding DNA: TGTGCCTGGGAGGGAGACGGCTACACCTTC. As protein: CAWEGDGYTF.

The CDR3 loop reads CASSRYSGGYGYTF. The CDR3 coding sequence is TGTGCCAGCAGCCGATACAGCGGCGGCTATGGCTACACCTTC. This chain links TRBV7-6 with TRBJ1-2; no clear D gene. The CDR3 runs 14 residues. The germline V and J ends were trimmed by 5 bases and 4 bases, with 14 bases remaining between them. Germline-derived CDR1 and CDR2 are SGHVS and FNYEAQ.

V usage is TRBV6-6 and J usage is TRBJ1-1, with 7 bases fitting TRBD1. With V trimmed by 8 bases and J by 1 base, 10 bases remained unmatched. The CDR3 covers 15 residues. Germline V gene data show CDR1 as MNHNY and CDR2 as SVGAGI (reference sequence). CDR3 loop: CASYLQGTANTEAFF. The CDR3 DNA sequence: TGTGCCAGCTACTTACAAGGGACAGCGAACACTGAAGCTTTCTTT.

This chain links TRBV19 with TRBJ2-4; 10 positions agree with TRBD1. The V gene's germline CDR1 is LNHDA and CDR2 SQIVND (reference sequence). With 3 bases clipped from V and 6 bases from J, the junction kept 8 bases outside the gene matches. CDR3 length: 16 amino acids. The CDR3 sequence is CASSIQVTGGANIQYF. CDR3 coding DNA: TGTGCCAGTAGTATCCAAGTGACAGGGGGCGCAAACATTCAGTACTTC.

This clone was seen a single time. This sequence joins TRBV10-3 and TRBJ2-5, with 8 bases lining up with TRBD2. In germline, CDR1 is ENHRY, CDR2 SYGVKD. V gave up 2 bases and J gave up 2 bases; unmatched junction bases: 7. There are 16 residues in the CDR3. CDR3 coding DNA: TGTGCCATCAGTGAGCGGGGGGGCTCGGGACAAGAGACCCAGTACTTC. Its translation: CAISERGGSGQETQYF.

This clone occurred once. This rearrangement joins TRBV14 to TRBJ2-5; D gene uncertain. Trimming left V 3 bases short and J 5 bases short, with 13 bases between. This CDR3 is built from 14 residues. Looked up from germline, CDR1 is SGHDN and CDR2 is FVKESK. CDR3 DNA: TGTGCCAGCAGCCATCTACGGAGCCGGGAGACCCAGTACTTC. Translated: CASSHLRSRETQYF.

This chain joins TRBV18 and TRBJ2-1, with TRBD2 identical over 9 bases. CDR1 and CDR2 (germline): KGHSH, LQKENI. V was pared by 1 base and J by 8 bases, with 6 bases of the junction left unmatched. The CDR3 consists of 15 residues. The CDR3 nucleotides read TGTGCCAGCTCACCACTAGCGGGAGATGTCCATGAGCAGTTCTTC. Translating gives CASSPLAGDVHEQFF. Full variable domain (outside the CDR3, taken from reference TRBV18 and TRBJ2-1): NAGVMQNPRHLVRRRGQEARLRCSPMKGHSHVYWYRQLPEEGLKFMVYLQKENIIDESGMPKERFSAEFPKEGPSILRIQQVVRGDSAAYFCASSPLAGDVHEQFFGPGTRLTVL.

The chain couples TRBV5-1 to TRBJ1-1; TRBD1 matches at 8 bases. Germline lookup yields CDR1 SGHRS and CDR2 YFSETQ. The CDR3 spans 14 residues. The V segment lost 5 bases and the J segment 3 bases; nucleotides outside the gene matches: 6. The CDR3 is CASSRQGWDTEAFF. As DNA, the CDR3 is TGCGCCAGCAGTCGACAGGGGTGGGACACTGAAGCTTTCTTT. Full variable domain (outside the CDR3, taken from reference TRBV5-1 and TRBJ1-1): KAGVTQTPRYLIKTRGQQVTLSCSPISGHRSVSWYQQTPGQGLQFLFEYFSETQRNKGNFPGRFSGRQFSNSRSEMNVSTLELGDSALYLCASSRQGWDTEAFFGQGTRLTVV.

The chain employs TRBV23-1 and TRBJ2-3, with 11 bases aligning to TRBD2. TRBV23-1 is identified as an open reading frame with a role that is uncertain. With 3 bases clipped from V and 2 bases from J, the junction kept 4 bases outside the gene matches. The CDR3 runs to 16 residues. The CDR3 spells CASSHTTSGNTDTQYF. The CDR3 nucleotides read TGCGCCAGCAGTCATACGACTAGCGGGAACACAGATACGCAGTATTTT.